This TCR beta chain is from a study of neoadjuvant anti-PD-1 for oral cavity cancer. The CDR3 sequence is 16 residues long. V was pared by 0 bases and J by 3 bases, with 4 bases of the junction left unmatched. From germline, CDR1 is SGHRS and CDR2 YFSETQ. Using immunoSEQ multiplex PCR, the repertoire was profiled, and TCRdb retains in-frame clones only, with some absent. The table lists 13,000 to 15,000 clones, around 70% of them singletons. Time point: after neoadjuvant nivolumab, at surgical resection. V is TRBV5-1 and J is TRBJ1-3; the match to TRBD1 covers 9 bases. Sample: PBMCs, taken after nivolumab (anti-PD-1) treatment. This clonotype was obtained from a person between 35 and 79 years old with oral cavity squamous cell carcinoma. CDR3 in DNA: TGCGCCAGCAGCTTGGAGGGACAGGGTAGTGGAAACACCATATATTTT. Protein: CASSLEGQGSGNTIYF.